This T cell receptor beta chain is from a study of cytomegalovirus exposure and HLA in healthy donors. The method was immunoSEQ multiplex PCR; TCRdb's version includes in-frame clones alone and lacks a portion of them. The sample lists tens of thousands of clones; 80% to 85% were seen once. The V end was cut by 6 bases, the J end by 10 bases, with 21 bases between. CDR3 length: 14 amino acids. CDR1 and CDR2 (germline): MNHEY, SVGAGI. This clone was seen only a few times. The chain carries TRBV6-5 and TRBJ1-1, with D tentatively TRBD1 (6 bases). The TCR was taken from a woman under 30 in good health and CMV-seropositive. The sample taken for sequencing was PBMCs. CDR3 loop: CASSHGQLQRVAFF. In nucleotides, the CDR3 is TGTGCCAGCAGCCACGGACAGCTACAGAGGGTAGCTTTCTTT.